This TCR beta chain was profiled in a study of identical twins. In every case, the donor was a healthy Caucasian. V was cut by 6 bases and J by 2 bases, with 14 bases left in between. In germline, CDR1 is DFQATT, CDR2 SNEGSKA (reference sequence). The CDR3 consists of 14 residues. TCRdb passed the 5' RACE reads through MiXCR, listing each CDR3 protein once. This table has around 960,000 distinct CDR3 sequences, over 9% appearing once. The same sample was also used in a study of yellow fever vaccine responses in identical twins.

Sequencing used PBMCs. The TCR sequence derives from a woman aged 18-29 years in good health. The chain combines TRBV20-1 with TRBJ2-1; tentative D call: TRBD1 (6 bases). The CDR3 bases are TGCAGTGCCACTAAACAGGGAGCCTACAATGAGCAGTTCTTC. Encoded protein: CSATKQGAYNEQFF.